This TCR beta chain was found in a study of cytomegalovirus exposure and HLA in healthy donors. Whole-study findings and limits: Later analysis identified a missense DCLRE1C variant that was linked to TCR beta V- and J-gene trimming. Sequencing depth roughly uniform across donors was assumed in presence/absence analyses. Specific recognition of CMV antigens was confirmed in vitro for three chains (all CMV-associated). An analysis was carried out at a later point. It showed that HLA-associated TCR beta chains were more clonally expanded than equally common non-associated chains.

Trimming left V 5 bases short and J 4 bases short, with 19 bases between. Per germline, CDR1 SGHRS and CDR2 YFSETQ. This CDR3 spans 15 amino acids. With regard to this clone: The antigen is unknown.

60 Vbeta and 13 Jbeta primers were used in PCR. Only in-frame clones appear in the TCRdb table, and some are missing; sequencing was by immunoSEQ multiplex PCR. Of about 270,000 clones detected, roughly two thirds appear once; the ten largest clones hold approximately 2.1%. This sequence joins TRBV5-1 and TRBJ2-7, with a possible D match to TRBD1 (7 bases). The clonotype was recovered from a female donor in good health and CMV-seronegative. The sequenced sample was PBMCs. CDR3 loop: CASSSPEGALYEQYF. The CDR3 DNA follows: TGCGCCAGCAGTTCCCCGGAGGGGGCTCTTTACGAGCAGTACTTC. Supplemented by reference TRBV5-1 and TRBJ2-7, the full variable domain reads KAGVTQTPRYLIKTRGQQVTLSCSPISGHRSVSWYQQTPGQGLQFLFEYFSETQRNKGNFPGRFSGRQFSNSRSEMNVSTLELGDSALYLCASSSPEGALYEQYFGPGTRLTVT.